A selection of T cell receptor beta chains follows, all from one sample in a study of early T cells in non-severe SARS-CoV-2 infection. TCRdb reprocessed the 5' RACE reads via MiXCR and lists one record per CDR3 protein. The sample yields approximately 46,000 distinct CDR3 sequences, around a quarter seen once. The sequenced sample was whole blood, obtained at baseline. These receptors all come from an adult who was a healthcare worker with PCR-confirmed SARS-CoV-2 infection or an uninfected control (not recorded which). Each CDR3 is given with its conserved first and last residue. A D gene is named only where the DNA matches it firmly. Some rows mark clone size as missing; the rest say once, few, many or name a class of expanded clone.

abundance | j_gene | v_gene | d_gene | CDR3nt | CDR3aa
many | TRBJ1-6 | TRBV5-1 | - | TGCGCCAGCAGCTTGGGATATAATTCACCCCTCCACTTT | CASSLGYNSPLHF
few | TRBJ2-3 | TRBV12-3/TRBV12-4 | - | TGTGCCAGCAGTTTAGGCGGGGCCCGCACAGATACGCAGTATTTT | CASSLGGARTDTQYF
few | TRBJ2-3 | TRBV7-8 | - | TGTGCCAGCAGCTTAGACGGGGACTTCACAGATACGCAGTATTTT | CASSLDGDFTDTQYF
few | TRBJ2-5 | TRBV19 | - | TGTGCCAGTAGTGAACCGGGACATAGCGAGACCCAGTACTTC | CASSEPGHSETQYF
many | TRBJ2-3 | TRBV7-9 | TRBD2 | TGTGCCAGCAGCCTAGCGGGGGGATCAGATACGCAGTATTTT | CASSLAGGSDTQYF
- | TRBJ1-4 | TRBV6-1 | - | TGTGCCAGCAGGGATGCCAGGAATACAGGTGAAAAACTGTTTTTT | CASRDARNTGEKLFF
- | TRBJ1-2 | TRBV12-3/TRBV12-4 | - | TGTGCCAGCAGTTTTGGCATACCACGGGGTGGCTACACCTTC | CASSFGIPRGGYTF
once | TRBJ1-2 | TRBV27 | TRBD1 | TGTGCCAGCAGTTTCCAGGGGGCCGGGGACTATGGCTACACCTTC | CASSFQGAGDYGYTF
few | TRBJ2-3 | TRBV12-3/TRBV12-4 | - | TGTGCCAGCACCTCCCGTCCTAGGGGGGGAACAGATACGCAGTATTTT | CASTSRPRGGTDTQYF
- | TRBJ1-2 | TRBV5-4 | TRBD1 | TGTGCCAGCAGCTCGACCAGACAGGGGATCTATGGCTACACCTTC | CASSSTRQGIYGYTF
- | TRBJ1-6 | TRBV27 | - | TGTGCCAGCAGTACGCAGACGGGGTCACCCCTCCACTTT | CASSTQTGSPLHF
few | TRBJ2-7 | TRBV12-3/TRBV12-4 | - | TGTGCCAGCGGACCCGGGGGCAGTCGCTACGAGCAGTACTTC | CASGPGGSRYEQYF
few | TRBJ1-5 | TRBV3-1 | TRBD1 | TGTGTCAGCAGAGAGCAGGGGGCTAGCAATCAGCCCCAGCATTTT | CVSREQGASNQPQHF
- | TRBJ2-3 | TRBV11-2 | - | TGTGCCAGCAGCTTAGAGAGATTGAGAGGTACGCAGTATTTT | CASSLERLRGTQYF
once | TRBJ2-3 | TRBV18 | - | TGTGCCAGCTCACCAAATAGTCCAGGTATCACAGATACGCAGTATTTT | CASSPNSPGITDTQYF
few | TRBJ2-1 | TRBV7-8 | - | TGTGCCAGCAGCTTAACAGGGTCCGACAATGAGCAGTTCTTC | CASSLTGSDNEQFF
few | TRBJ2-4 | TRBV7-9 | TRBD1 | TGTGCCAGCAGCTCAACAGGGGGCTGGGCCAAAAACATTCAGTACTTC | CASSSTGGWAKNIQYF
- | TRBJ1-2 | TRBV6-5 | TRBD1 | TGTGCCAGCAGGAAGGGACAGGGAACAAATAACTATGGCTACACCTTC | CASRKGQGTNNYGYTF